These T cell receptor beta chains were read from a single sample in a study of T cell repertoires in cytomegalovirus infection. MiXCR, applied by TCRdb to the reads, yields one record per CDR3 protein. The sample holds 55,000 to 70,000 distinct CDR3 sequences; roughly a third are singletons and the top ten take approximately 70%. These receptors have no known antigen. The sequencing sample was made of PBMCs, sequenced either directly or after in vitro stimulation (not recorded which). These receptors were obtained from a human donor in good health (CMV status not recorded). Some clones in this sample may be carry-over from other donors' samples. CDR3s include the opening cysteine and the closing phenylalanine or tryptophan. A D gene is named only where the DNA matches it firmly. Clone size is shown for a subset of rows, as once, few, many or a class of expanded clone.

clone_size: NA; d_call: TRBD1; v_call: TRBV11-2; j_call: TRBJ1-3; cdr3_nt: TGTGCCAGCAGCACTATACAGGGGAGCCGAAACACCATATATTTT; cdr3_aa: CASSTIQGSRNTIYF
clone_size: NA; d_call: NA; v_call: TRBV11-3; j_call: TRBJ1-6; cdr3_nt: TGTGCCAGACGGGATCTATTTGATGAGGGCTGGAATTCACCCCTCCACTTT; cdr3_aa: CARRDLFDEGWNSPLHF
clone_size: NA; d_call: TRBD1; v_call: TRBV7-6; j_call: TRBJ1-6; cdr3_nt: TGTGCCAGCAGCGGGGACAGCTCCTATAATTCACCCCTCCACTTT; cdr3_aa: CASSGDSSYNSPLHF
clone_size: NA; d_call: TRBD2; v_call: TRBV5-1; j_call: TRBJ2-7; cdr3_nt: TGCGCCAGCAGCTCTCCCGGAGGCGGGGGGTACGGCGAGCAGTACTTC; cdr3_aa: CASSSPGGGGYGEQYF
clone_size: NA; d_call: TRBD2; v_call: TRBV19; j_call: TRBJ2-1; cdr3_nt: TGTGCCAGTAGTATAGGGGGAGGGCCGTTTTTTTTGAATGAGCAGTTCTTC; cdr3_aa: CASSIGGGPFFLNEQFF
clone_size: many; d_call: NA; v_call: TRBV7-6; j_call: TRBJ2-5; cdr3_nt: TGTGCCAGCAGCTTAGCTCAAGGGACCCAGTACTTC; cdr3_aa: CASSLAQGTQYF
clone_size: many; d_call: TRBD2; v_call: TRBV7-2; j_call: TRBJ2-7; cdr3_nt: TGTGCCAGCAGCTTACGACCTAGCGGGAGGGGGGGCGAGCAGTACTTC; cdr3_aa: CASSLRPSGRGGEQYF
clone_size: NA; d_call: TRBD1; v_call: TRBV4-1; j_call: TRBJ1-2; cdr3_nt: TGCGCCAGCAGCCATCCTGGAGGGACAGGGGGCTATGGCTACACCTTC; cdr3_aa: CASSHPGGTGGYGYTF
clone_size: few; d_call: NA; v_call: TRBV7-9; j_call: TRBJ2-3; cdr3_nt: TGTGCCAGCAGCCACACAGGGGAGGGCACAGATACGCAGTATTTT; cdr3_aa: CASSHTGEGTDTQYF
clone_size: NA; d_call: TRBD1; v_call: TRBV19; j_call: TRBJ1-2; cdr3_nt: TGTGCCAGTAGTGCCCGCAGGGGGCCCTATGGCTACACCTTC; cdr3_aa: CASSARRGPYGYTF
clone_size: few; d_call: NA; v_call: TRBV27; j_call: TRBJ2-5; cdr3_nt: TGTGCCAGCAGCCTACAGGAGCCGGCGACGGAGACCCAGTACTTC; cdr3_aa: CASSLQEPATETQYF
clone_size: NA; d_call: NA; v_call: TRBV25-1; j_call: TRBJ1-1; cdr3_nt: TGTGCCAGCAGTGAATACAGGGGAGAAGCTTTCTTT; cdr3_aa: CASSEYRGEAFF
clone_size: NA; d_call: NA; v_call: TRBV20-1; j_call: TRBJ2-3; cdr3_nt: TGCAGTGCTAGCAGCGATAGCACAGATACGCAGTATTTT; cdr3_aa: CSASSDSTDTQYF
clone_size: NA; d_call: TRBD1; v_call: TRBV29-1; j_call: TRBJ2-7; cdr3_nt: TGCAGCGCCACGGCCGGGACAGGGGCCTACTACGAGCAGTACTTC; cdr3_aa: CSATAGTGAYYEQYF
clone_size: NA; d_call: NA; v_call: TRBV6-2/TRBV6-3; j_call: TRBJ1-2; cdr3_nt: TGTGCCAGCAGTGGAACAAGGGGAGCTAACTATGGCTACACCTTC; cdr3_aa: CASSGTRGANYGYTF
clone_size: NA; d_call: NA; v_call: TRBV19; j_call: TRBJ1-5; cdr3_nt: TGTGCCAGTACCAACTCTGTTAATAGCAATCAGCCCCAGCATTTT; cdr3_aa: CASTNSVNSNQPQHF
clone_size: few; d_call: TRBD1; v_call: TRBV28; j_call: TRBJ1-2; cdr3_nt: TGTGCCAGCAGTTTTTCGACAGGGGGCTATGGCTACACCTTC; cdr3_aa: CASSFSTGGYGYTF
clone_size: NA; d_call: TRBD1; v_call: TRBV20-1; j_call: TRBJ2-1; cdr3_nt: TGCAGTGCTAGTCACCGGGACAGGGGATACAATGAGCAGTTCTTC; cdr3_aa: CSASHRDRGYNEQFF
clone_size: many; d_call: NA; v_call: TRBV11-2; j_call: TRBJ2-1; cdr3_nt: TGTGCCAGCAGCCGCTTCCACAATGAGCAGTTCTTC; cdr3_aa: CASSRFHNEQFF
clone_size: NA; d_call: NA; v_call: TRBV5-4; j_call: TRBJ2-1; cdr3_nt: TGTGCCAGCAGCTTGCAAAGGGGGACCGGCAATGAGCAGTTCTTC; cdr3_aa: CASSLQRGTGNEQFF
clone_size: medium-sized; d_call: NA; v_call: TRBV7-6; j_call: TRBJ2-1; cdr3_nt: TGTGCCAGCAGCCTATCCACTTACAATGAGCAGTTCTTC; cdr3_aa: CASSLSTYNEQFF
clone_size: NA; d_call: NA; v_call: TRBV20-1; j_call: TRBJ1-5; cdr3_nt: TGCAGTGGCAGTCGTGGAATCTGGGGCAATCAGCCCCAGCATTTT; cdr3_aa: CSGSRGIWGNQPQHF
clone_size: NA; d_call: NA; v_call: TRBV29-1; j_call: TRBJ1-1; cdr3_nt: TGCAGCGTGGCCCGGGGGGCTCTGAACACTGAAGCTTTCTTT; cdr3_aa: CSVARGALNTEAFF
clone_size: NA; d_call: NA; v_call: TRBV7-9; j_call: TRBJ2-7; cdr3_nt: TGTGCCAGCAGCTTAGTTCTCTCCCACGAGCAGTACTTC; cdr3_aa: CASSLVLSHEQYF
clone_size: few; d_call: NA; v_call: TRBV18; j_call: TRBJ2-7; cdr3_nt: TGTGCCAGCTCACTGGACGAGTACGAGCAGTACTTC; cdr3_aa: CASSLDEYEQYF
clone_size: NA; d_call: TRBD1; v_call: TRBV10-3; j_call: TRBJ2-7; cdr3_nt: TGTGCCATCAGTGAGTCGAGTCCAGGGGGCAGCGAGCAGTACTTC; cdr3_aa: CAISESSPGGSEQYF
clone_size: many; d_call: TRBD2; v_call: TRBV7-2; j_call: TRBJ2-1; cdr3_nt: TGTGCCAGCAGCTTACCCTTGACTAGCGGGAACGCCCCCCGGTACAATGAGCAGTTCTTC; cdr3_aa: CASSLPLTSGNAPRYNEQFF
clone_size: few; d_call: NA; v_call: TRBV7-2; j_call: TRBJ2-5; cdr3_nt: TGTGCCAGCAGCTTTGGATCGGTTGAGACCCAGTACTTC; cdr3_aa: CASSFGSVETQYF
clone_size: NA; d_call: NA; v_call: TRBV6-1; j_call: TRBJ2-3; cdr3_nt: TGTGCCAGCATCTGGGAAATAAACACAGATACGCAGTATTTT; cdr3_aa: CASIWEINTDTQYF
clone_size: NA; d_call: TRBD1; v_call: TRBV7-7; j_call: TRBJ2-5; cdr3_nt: TGTGCCAGCAGCTGGGGACAGGGTGAGACCCAGTACTTC; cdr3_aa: CASSWGQGETQYF
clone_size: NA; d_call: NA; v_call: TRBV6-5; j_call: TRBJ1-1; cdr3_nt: TGTGCCAGCAGTTACACGTTGGGGGCGTTGTCTGAAGCTTTCTTT; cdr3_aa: CASSYTLGALSEAFF
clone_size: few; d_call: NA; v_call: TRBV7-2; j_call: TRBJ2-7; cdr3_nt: TGTGCCGTAAAGGTTGGGGGATTGTACGAGCAGTACTTC; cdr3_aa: CAVKVGGLYEQYF
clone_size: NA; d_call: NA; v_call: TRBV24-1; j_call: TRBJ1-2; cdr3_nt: TGTGCCACCAGCTCCGGGGAGTCTGTCGTGGGGCTCTATGGCTACACCTTC; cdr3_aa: CATSSGESVVGLYGYTF
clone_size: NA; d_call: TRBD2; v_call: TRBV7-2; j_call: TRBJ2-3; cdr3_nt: TGTGCCAGCAGCTCGTTGACTAGCCCAGATACGCAGTATTTT; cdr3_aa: CASSSLTSPDTQYF
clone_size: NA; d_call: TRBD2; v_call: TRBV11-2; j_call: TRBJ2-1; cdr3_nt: TGTGCCAGCAGCGGGAGGACTAGCGGGGCCAATGAGCAGTTCTTC; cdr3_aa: CASSGRTSGANEQFF
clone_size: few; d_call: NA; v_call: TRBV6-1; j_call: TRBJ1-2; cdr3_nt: TGTGCCAGCTACTTGACACTCCAAATTAACTATGGCTACACCTTC; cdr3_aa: CASYLTLQINYGYTF
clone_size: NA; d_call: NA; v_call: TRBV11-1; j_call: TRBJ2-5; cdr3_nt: TGTGCCAGCAGCCCCTCTCGAGAGACCCAGTACTTC; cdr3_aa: CASSPSRETQYF
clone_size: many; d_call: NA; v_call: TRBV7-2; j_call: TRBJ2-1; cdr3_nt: TGTGCCAGCAGCTCCACCGGACTCCACAATGAGCAGTTCTTC; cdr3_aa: CASSSTGLHNEQFF
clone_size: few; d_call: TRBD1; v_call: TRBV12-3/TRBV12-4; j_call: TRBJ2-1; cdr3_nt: TGTGCCAGTAGACAGGGATTCGATGAGCAGTTCTTC; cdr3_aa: CASRQGFDEQFF
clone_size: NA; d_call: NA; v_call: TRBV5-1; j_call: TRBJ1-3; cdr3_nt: TGCGCCAGCAGCTTGGCCTCGGACGCTGGAAACACCATATATTTT; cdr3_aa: CASSLASDAGNTIYF
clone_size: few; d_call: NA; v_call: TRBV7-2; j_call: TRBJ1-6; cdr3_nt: TGTGCCAGCAGCCCCCAGGACACATTTTCACCCCTCCACTTT; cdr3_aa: CASSPQDTFSPLHF
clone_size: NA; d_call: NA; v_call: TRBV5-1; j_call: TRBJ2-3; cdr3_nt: TGCGCCAGCAGCTTAAGTCCCCGGGCGGATACGCAGTATTTT; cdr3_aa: CASSLSPRADTQYF
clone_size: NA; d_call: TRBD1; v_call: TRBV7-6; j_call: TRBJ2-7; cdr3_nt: TGTGCCAGCAGCGCCGCCGACAGGGGCTACGAGCAGTACTTC; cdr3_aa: CASSAADRGYEQYF
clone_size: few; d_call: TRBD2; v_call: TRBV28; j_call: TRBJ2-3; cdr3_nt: TGTGCCAGCAGTTTGGTAGCGGGAGCCTCAGATACGCAGTATTTT; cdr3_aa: CASSLVAGASDTQYF
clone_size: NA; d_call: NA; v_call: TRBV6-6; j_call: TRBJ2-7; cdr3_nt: TGTGCCAGCAGTTGGAAAATTCACCACGAGCAGTACTTC; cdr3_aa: CASSWKIHHEQYF
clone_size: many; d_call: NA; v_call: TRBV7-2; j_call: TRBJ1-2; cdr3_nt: TGTGCCAGCAGCTTAGCCGGTTATGGCTACACCTTC; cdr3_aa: CASSLAGYGYTF
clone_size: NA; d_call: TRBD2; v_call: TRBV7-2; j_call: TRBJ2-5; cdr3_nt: TGTACCAGCAGACGAACTAGCGGGAGAGAGACCCAGTACTTC; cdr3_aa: CTSRRTSGRETQYF
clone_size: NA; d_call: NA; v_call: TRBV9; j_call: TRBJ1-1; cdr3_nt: TGTGCCAGCAGCGAAGCTCAGGGGACTGAAGCTTTCTTT; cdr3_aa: CASSEAQGTEAFF
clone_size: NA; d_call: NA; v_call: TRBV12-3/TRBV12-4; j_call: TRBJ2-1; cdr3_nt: TGTGCCAGCAGTTTAGCTGGCCGGGGGAGTGAGCAGTTCTTC; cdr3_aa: CASSLAGRGSEQFF
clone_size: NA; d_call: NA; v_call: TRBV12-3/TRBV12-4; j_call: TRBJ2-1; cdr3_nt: TGTGCCAGCAGTTTTTCCGGACATAATGAGCAGTTCTTC; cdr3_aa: CASSFSGHNEQFF
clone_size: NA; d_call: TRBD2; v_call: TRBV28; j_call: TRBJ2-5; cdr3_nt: TGTGCCAGCAGCTACGCCAGCGGGGCAGAGACCCAGTACTTC; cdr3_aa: CASSYASGAETQYF
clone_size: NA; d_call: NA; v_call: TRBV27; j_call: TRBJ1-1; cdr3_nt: TGTGCCAGCAGTCACGCAGGCGCTCACACTGAAGCTTTCTTT; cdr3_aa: CASSHAGAHTEAFF
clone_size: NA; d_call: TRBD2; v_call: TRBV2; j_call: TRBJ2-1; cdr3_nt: TGTAGCGGGGGGTTAAATGAGCAGTTCTTC; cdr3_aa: CSGGLNEQFF
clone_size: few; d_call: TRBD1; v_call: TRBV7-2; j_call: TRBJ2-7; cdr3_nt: TGTGCCAGCAGCCGTCTGGGACAGGGGACCTACGAGCAGTACTTC; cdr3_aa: CASSRLGQGTYEQYF
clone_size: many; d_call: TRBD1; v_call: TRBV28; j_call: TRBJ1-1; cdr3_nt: TGTGCCAGCCGGGACAGAACGCAGAACACTGAAGCTTTCTTT; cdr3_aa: CASRDRTQNTEAFF
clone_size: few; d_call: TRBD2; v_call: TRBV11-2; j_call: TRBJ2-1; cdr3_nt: TGTGCCAGCAGCTCCCGGACTAGCGGGAGACTCTCCTACAATGAGCAGTTCTTC; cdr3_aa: CASSSRTSGRLSYNEQFF
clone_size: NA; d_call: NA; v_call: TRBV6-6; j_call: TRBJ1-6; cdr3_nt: TGTGCCAGCAGTACCCCTCCCGGCGCTACCTATAATTCACCCCTCCACTTT; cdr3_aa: CASSTPPGATYNSPLHF
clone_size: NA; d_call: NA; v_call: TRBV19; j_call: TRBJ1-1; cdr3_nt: TGTGCCAGTAGTATACCTCCCGGGACTGAAGCTTTCTTT; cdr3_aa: CASSIPPGTEAFF
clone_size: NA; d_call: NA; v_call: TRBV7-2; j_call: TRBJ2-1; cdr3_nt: TGTGCCAGCAGCTTTCCTGGGGGGAGGAATGATCAGTTCTTC; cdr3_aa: CASSFPGGRNDQFF
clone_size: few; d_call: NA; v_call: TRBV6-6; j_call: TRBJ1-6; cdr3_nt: TGTGCCAGCAGTTATATGGGGAGCTCCTATAATTCACCCCTCCACTTT; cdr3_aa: CASSYMGSSYNSPLHF